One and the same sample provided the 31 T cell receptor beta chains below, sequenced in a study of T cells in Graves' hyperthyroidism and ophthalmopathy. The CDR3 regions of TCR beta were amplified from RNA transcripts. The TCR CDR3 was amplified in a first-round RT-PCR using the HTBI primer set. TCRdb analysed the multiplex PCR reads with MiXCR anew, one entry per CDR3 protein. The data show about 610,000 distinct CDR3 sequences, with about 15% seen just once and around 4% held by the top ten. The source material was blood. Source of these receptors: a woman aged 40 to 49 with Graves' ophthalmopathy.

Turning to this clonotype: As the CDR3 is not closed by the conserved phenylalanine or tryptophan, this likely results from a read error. The CDR3 here is CAISEPGRPTEAFC. The DNA of the CDR3 is TGTGCCATCAGTGAGCCGGGACGGCCCACTGAAGCTTTCTGT. The V call is TRBV10-3, the J call TRBJ1-1; tentatively, D is TRBD1 (5 bases). This CDR3 spans 14 amino acids. Trimming pared 2 bases from V and 4 bases from J, leaving 11 bases between. In germline, CDR1 is ENHRY, CDR2 SYGVKD.

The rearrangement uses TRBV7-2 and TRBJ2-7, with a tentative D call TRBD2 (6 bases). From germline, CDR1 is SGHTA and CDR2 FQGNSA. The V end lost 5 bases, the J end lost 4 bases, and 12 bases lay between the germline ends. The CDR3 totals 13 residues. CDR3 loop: CASSREQIYEQYF. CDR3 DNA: TGTGCCAGCAGCCGGGAGCAGATTTACGAGCAGTACTTC.

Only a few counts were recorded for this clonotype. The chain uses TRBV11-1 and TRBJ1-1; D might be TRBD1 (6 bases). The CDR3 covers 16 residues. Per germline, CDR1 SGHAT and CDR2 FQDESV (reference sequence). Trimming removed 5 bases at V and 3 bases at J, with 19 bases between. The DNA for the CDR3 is TGTGCCAGCAGCCGAATGGGGGGGGCACAGGACACTGAAGCTTTCTTT. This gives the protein CASSRMGGAQDTEAFF. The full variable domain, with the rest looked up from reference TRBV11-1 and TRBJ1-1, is EAEVAQSPRYKITEKSQAVAFWCDPISGHATLYWYRQILGQGPELLVQFQDESVVDDSQLPKDRFSAERLKGVDSTLKIQPAELGDSAMYLCASSRMGGAQDTEAFFGQGTRLTVV.

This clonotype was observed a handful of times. CDR3 sequence reads: CASSEYIYGQGSYGYTF. The CDR3 region has the DNA TGTGCCAGCAGTGAATATATATACGGACAGGGGAGCTATGGCTACACCTTC. The J gene is TRBJ1-2, the V gene TRBV2; 9 bases agree with TRBD1. Germline V gives CDR1 SNHLY, CDR2 FYNNEI. Trimming at V came to 2 bases and at J to 4 bases, leaving 11 bases not matched to a gene. This CDR3 is 17 amino acids long.

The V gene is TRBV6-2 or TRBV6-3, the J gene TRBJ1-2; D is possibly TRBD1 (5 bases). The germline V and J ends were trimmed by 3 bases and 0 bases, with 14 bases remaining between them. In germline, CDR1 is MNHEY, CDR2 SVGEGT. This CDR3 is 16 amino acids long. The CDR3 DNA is TGTGCCAGCAGTTATGGCGGGGCCTCAGCTAACTATGGCTACACCTTC. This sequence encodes CASSYGGASANYGYTF.

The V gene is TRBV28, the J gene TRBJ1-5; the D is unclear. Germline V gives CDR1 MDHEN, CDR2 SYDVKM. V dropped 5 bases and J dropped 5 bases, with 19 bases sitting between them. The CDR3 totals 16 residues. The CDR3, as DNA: TGTGCCAGCAGTCCCCCTTCTGGGCAGCCTGATCAGCCCCAGCATTTT. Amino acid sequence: CASSPPSGQPDQPQHF.

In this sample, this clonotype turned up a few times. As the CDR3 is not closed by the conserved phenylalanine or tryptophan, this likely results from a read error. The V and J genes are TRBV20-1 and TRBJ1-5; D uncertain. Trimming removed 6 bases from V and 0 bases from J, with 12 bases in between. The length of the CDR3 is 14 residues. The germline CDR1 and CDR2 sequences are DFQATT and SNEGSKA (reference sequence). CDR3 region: CSALVGDSNQPQHL. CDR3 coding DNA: TGCAGTGCGCTAGTCGGGGATAGCAATCAGCCCCAGCATCTT.

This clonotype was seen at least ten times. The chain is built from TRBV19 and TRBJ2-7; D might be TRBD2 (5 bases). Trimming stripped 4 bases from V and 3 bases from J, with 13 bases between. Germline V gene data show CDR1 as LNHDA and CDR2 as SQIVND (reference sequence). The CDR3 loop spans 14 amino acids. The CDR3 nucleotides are TGTGCCAGTAGTAAAGGACTTGTGAACTACGAGCAGTACTTC. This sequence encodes CASSKGLVNYEQYF.

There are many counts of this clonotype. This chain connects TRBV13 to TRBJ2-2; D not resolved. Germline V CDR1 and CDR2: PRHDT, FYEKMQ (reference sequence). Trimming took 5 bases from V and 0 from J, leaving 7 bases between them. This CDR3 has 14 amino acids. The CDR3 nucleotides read TGTGCCAGCAGCCTTCCCTCGAACACCGGGGAGCTGTTTTTT. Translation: CASSLPSNTGELFF.

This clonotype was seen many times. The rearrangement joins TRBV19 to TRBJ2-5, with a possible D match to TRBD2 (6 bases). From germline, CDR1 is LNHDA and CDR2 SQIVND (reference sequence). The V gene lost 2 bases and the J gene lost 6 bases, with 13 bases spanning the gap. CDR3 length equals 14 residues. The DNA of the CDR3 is TGTGCCAGTAGTATACGGGGGTCCCATCAGACCCAGTACTTC. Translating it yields CASSIRGSHQTQYF.

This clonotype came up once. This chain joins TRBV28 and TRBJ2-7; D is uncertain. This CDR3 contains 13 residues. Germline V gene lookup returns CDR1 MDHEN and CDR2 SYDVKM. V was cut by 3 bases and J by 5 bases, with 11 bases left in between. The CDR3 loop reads CASSFLVDHEQYF. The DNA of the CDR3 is TGTGCCAGCAGTTTCCTAGTAGACCACGAGCAGTACTTC.

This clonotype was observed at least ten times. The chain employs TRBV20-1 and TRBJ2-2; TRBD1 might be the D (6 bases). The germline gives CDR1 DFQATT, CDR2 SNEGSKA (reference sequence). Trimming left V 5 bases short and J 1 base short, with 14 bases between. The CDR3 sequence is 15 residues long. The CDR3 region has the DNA TGCAGTGCTCCTTCAACAGGGTTGAACACCGGGGAGCTGTTTTTT. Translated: CSAPSTGLNTGELFF.

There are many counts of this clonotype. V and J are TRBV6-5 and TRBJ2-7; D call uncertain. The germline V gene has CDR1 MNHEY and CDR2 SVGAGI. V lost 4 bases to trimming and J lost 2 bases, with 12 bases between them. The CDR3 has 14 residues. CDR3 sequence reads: CASSFEKSPYEQYF. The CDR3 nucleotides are TGTGCCAGCAGTTTTGAGAAGTCCCCCTACGAGCAGTACTTC.

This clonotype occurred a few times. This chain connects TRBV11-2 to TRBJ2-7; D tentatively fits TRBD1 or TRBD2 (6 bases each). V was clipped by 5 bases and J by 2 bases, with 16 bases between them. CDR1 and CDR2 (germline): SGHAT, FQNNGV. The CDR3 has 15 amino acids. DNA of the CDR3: TGTGCCAGCAGCATTGGGGGCGGGAAAGCCTACGAGCAGTACTTC. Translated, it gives CASSIGGGKAYEQYF.

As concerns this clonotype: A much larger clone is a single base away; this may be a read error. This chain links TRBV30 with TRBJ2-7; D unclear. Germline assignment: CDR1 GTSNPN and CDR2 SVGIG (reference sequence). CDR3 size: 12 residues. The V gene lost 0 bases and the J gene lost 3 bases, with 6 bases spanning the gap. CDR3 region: CAWSVNGYEQYF. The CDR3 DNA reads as TGTGCCTGGAGTGTAAACGGCTACGAGCAGTACTTC.

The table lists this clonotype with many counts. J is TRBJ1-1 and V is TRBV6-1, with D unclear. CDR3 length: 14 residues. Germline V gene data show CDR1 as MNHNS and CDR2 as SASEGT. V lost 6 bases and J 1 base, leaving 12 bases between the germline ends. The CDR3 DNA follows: TGTGCCAGCAGATCCCTTCCGTCGAACACTGAAGCTTTCTTT. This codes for CASRSLPSNTEAFF.

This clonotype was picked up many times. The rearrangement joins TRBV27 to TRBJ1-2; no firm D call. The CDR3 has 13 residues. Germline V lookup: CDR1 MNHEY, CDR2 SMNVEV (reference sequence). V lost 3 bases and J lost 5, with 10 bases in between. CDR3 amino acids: CASSFNPKYGYTF. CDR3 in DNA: TGTGCCAGCAGTTTTAATCCCAAATATGGCTACACCTTC.

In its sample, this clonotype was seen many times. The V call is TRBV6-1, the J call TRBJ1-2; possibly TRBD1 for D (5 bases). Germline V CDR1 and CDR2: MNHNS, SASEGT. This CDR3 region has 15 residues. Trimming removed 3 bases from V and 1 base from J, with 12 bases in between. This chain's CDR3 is CASSDVTGDNYGYTF. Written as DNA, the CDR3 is TGTGCCAGCAGTGACGTAACAGGAGATAACTATGGCTACACCTTC.

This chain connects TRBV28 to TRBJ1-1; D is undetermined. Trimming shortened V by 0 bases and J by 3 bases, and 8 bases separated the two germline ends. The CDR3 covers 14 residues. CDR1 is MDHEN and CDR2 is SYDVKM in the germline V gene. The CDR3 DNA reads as TGTGCCAGCAGTTTATGGCTAGGAGACACTGAAGCTTTCTTT. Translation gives CASSLWLGDTEAFF.

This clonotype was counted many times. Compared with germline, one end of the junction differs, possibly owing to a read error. CDR3 nucleotides: TGTGTCAGCAGCCTTAGCGGGAGGGGTAGCTCCTACGAGCAGTACTTC. Translating it yields CVSSLSGRGSSYEQYF. The chain links TRBV7-2 to TRBJ2-7; 11 bases agree with TRBD2. The CDR3 loop spans 16 amino acids. Germline assignment: CDR1 SGHTA and CDR2 FQGNSA.

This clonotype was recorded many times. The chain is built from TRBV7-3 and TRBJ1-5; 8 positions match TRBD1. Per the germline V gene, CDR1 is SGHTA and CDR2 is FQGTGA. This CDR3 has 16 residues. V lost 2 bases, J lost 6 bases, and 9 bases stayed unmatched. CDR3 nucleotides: TGTGCCAGCAGCTTACCACCCGACAGGGGTTGTCAGCCCCAGCATTTT. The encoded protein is CASSLPPDRGCQPQHF.

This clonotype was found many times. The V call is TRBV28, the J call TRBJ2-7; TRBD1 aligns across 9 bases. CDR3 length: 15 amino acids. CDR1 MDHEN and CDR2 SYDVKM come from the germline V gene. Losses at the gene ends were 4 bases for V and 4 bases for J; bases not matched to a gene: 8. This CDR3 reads CASSSSGTGLYEQYF. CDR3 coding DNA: TGTGCCAGCAGTTCTTCCGGGACAGGGTTATACGAGCAGTACTTC.

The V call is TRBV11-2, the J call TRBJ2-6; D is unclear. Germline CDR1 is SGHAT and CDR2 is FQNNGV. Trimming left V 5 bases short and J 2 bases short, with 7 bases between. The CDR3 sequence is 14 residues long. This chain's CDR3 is CASSPITGANVLTF. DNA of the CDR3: TGTGCCAGCAGCCCGATCACTGGGGCCAACGTCCTGACTTTC.

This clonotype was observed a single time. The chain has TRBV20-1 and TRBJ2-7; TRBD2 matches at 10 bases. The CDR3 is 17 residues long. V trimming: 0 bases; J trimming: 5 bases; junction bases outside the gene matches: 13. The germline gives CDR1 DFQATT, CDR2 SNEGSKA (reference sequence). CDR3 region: CSARDPGLAGELNEQYF. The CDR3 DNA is TGCAGTGCTAGAGATCCCGGGCTAGCGGGAGAACTAAACGAGCAGTACTTC.

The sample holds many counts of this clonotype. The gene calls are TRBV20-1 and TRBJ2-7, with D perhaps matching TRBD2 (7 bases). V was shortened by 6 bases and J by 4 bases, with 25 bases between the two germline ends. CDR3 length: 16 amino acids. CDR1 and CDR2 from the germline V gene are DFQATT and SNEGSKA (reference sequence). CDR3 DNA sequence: TGCAGTGCAAGTCCACTTGGGGGGGCGCTGGGATACGAGCAGTACTTC. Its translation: CSASPLGGALGYEQYF.

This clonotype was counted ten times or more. The CDR3 reads CASSLGQGGGYTF. CDR3 DNA: TGTGCCAGCAGTTTAGGGCAGGGAGGCGGCTACACCTTC. The J gene is TRBJ1-2, the V gene TRBV12-3 or TRBV12-4, with D perhaps matching TRBD1 (5 bases). The CDR3 loop spans 13 amino acids. V was shortened by 1 base and J by 8 bases, with 11 bases between the two germline ends.

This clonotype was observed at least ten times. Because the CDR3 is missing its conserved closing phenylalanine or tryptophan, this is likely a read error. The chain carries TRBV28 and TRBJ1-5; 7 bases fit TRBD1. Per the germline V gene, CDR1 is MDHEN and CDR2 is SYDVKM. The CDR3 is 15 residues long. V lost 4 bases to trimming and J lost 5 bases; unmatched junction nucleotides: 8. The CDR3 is CASSSLGDSHQPQHL. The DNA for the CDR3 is TGTGCCAGCAGTTCCCTGGGGGACAGCCATCAGCCCCAGCATCTT.

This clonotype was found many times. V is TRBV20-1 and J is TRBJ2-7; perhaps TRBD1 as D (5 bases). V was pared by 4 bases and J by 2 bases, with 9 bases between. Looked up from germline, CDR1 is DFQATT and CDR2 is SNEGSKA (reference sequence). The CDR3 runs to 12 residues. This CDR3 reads CSATGQTYEQYF. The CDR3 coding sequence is TGCAGTGCTACTGGACAAACCTACGAGCAGTACTTC.

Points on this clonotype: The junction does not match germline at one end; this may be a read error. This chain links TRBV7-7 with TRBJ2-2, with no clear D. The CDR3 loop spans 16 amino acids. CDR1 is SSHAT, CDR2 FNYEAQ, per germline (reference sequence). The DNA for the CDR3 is TGTGCTAGCAGCTCAACCCCCGTAGCGAACACCGGGGAGCTGTTTTTT. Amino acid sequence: CASSSTPVANTGELFF.

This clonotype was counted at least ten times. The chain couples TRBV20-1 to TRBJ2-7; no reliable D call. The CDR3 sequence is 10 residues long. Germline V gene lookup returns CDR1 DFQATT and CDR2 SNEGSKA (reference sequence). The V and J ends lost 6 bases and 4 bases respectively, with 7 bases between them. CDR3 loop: CSASEYEQYF. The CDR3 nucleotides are TGCAGTGCGTCAGAATACGAGCAGTACTTC.

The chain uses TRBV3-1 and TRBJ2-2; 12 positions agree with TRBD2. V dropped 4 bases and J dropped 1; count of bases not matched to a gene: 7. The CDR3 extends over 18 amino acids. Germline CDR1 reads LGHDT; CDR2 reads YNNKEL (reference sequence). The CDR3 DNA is TGTGCCAGCAGCCCCGACCTACTAGCGGGAGGGAACACCGGGGAGCTGTTTTTT. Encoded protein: CASSPDLLAGGNTGELFF.